One sample yielded the 8 T cell receptor beta chains listed below, sequenced in a study of identical twins (dated by TCRdb to 2016 to 2017). The method was 5' RACE. Sequencing was performed on an Illumina HiSeq 2000. TCRdb took the public reads, trimmed them with fastp at Q25, ran MiXCR for clone calling and kept in-frame beta chains. Rows with a matching CDR3 protein are joined into one entry that keeps the most common DNA and genes. This sample lists 420,000 or so distinct CDR3 sequences; less than 20% were detected once. The top ten clonotypes cover 12% of the sample. Material: naive T cells sorted from blood. Read against the paper, the sample's cell subset or site label means: cells isolated with a human naive T-cell isolation kit. The receptors were gathered from a man in his fifties in good health.

The chain recombines TRBV12-3 or TRBV12-4 with TRBJ2-3; 15 positions match TRBD2. There are 15 residues in the CDR3. With 9 bases clipped from V and 2 bases from J, the junction kept 3 bases outside the gene matches. The CDR3 sequence: CASGLAGGTTDTQYF. The CDR3 DNA follows: TGTGCCAGTGGACTAGCGGGAGGGACCACAGATACGCAGTATTTT.

This clonotype was found a few times. The chain couples TRBV4-3 to TRBJ2-5, with a tentative D call TRBD2 (6 bases). V lost 4 bases and J lost 4, with 13 bases in between. CDR1 and CDR2 from the germline V gene are LGHNA and YSLEER. This CDR3 comprises 14 residues. The CDR3 nucleotides read TGCGCCAGCAGCCTTAGCGTAGCGGTAGAGACCCAGTACTTC. Translated, it gives CASSLSVAVETQYF.

In the case of this clonotype: This may be a read error: a much more frequent sequence differs by one nucleotide. The chain couples TRBV6-5 to TRBJ2-1; D unresolved. The germline gives CDR1 MNHEY, CDR2 SVGAGI. This CDR3 region has 14 residues. CDR3 in amino acids: CASSYSAPHNEQIF. For the CDR3, the DNA is TGTGCCAGCAGTTACTCGGCGCCACACAATGAGCAGATCTTC.

This clonotype was recorded many times. The V and J genes are TRBV7-2 and TRBJ2-2; D is possibly TRBD2 (6 bases). The CDR3 sequence is 16 residues long. V shed 2 bases and J shed 4 bases, with 14 bases lying between them. CDR1 and CDR2 (germline): SGHTA, FQGNSA. The CDR3 reads CASSLRSLRGTGELFF. CDR3 sequence (DNA): TGTGCCAGCAGCTTAAGATCCTTGCGGGGCACCGGGGAGCTGTTTTTT.

The J gene is TRBJ2-7, the V gene TRBV7-2; possibly TRBD1 or TRBD2 for D (5 bases each). CDR3 length: 15 residues. Germline loops: CDR1 SGHTA, CDR2 FQGNSA. Trimming shortened V by 5 bases and J by 0 bases, and 14 bases separated the two germline ends. The CDR3 protein is CASSQRDGFSYEQYF. CDR3 sequence (DNA): TGTGCCAGCAGCCAACGGGACGGATTCTCCTACGAGCAGTACTTC.

This clonotype appeared a few times. V gene TRBV20-1 combines with J gene TRBJ2-1, with no clear D. The germline CDR1 and CDR2 sequences are DFQATT and SNEGSKA (reference sequence). Trimming stripped 0 bases from V and 10 bases from J, with 4 bases between. The CDR3 length is 10 residues. This CDR3 reads CSARDMEQFF. The CDR3 nucleotides read TGCAGTGCTAGAGATATGGAGCAGTTCTTC.

This clonotype turned up a few times. The chain links TRBV5-1 to TRBJ2-7, with no clear D. Germline CDR1 is SGHRS and CDR2 is YFSETQ. The CDR3 loop spans 14 amino acids. The germline V and J ends were trimmed by 0 bases and 5 bases, with 12 bases remaining between them. The CDR3 nucleotides are TGCGCCAGCAGCTTGGCACGCCCTGACGACGAGCAGTACTTC. This translates into CASSLARPDDEQYF.

The rearrangement links TRBV9 to TRBJ2-1; 8 nucleotides agree with TRBD2. Germline V gene data show CDR1 as SGDLS and CDR2 as YYNGEE. This CDR3 contains 14 residues. J was trimmed by 4 bases and V by 2 bases; bases with no gene match: 2. The CDR3 DNA sequence: TGTGCCAGCAGCGTTAGCGGGAATTACAATGAGCAGTTCTTC. Protein: CASSVSGNYNEQFF. Looking up the rest from reference TRBV9 and TRBJ2-1 gives the full variable domain: DSGVTQTPKHLITATGQRVTLRCSPRSGDLSVYWYQQSLDQGLQFLIQYYNGEERAKGNILERFSAQQFPDLHSELNLSSLELGDSALYFCASSVSGNYNEQFFGPGTRLTVL.